Described below is a single T cell receptor (beta chain) sequence and its context. The CDR3 consists of 15 residues. Germline assignment: CDR1 SGHDN and CDR2 FVKESK. Trimming stripped 2 bases from V and 4 bases from J, with 14 bases between. These data belong to a study of blood T cells in healthy people across ages. Primed by a sample-barcoded 5' primer and a J-beta primer mix, a second PCR proceeded for about 6 to 12 cycles. Using its own MiXCR run on the 5' RACE reads, TCRdb lists one record per CDR3 protein. The sample gives around 1.1 million distinct CDR3 sequences, 35% to 40% of which show up once; around 13% is in the top ten.

The source material was blood. This TCR came from a man between 18 and 35 years old in good health. The chain uses TRBV14 and TRBJ1-1; a weak D match, TRBD1 (6 bases). Here the CDR3 reads CASSQIPGARTEAFF. In DNA, the CDR3 is TGTGCCAGCAGCCAAATACCAGGGGCTCGCACTGAAGCTTTCTTT.